This TCR beta chain was identified during a study of OX40 agonist ivuxolimab in advanced cancers. Overall study: The study reported partial responses in three patients: one hepatocellular carcinoma, two cutaneous melanoma.

For this clone: Its antigen is unknown.

Trimming shortened V by 0 bases and J by 0 bases, and 12 bases separated the two germline ends. Germline V gives CDR1 SGHRS, CDR2 YFSETQ. The CDR3 runs to 17 residues. A history of autoimmune disease or systemic immunosuppression excluded patients. Using immunoSEQ multiplex PCR, the repertoire was profiled, and TCRdb retains in-frame clones only, with some absent. This sample yields 70,000 to 95,000 clones, of which about 90% are seen a single time; 0.45% to 0.55% belongs to the top ten. Study observations and caveats: At doses 0.1 to 3.0 mg/kg, CD4+ and CD8+ clones expanded.

This TCR derives from an adult with an advanced solid tumor such as melanoma, head and neck, liver or kidney cancer. The V gene is TRBV5-1, the J gene TRBJ1-4; tentatively, D is TRBD1 (5 bases). Sample: CD4+ or CD8+ T cells sorted from blood, taken in a trial of the OX40 agonist ivuxolimab. The DNA for the CDR3 is TGCGCCAGCAGCTTGGAAGGGACCCATCCAACTAATGAAAAACTGTTTTTT. This gives the protein CASSLEGTHPTNEKLFF.